The 2 T cell receptor beta chains below all came from one sample that was sequenced in a study of graft-versus-host responses after intestinal transplantation. Produced via immunoSEQ multiplex PCR; TCRdb's table is partial and in-frame only. The data hold tens of thousands of clones, with about nine tenths observed a single time. For these TCRs, the target antigens are not known. Sequenced material: unstimulated CD4+ T cells sorted from spleen or lymph node cells, taken before transplant. These receptor sequences come from a human donor who was the organ donor for an intestinal transplant.

V usage is TRBV28 and J usage is TRBJ2-7, with 11 bases lining up with TRBD2. With 5 bases clipped from V and 2 bases from J, the junction kept 17 bases outside the gene matches. The CDR3 consists of 19 residues. Looked up from germline, CDR1 is MDHEN and CDR2 is SYDVKM. The CDR3 DNA reads as TGTGCCAGCAGTATGGGACTAGCGGCACTGAACTACTACACCTACGAGCAGTACTTC. The encoded protein is CASSMGLAALNYYTYEQYF.

The chain combines TRBV5-1 with TRBJ2-1; 9 nucleotides align to TRBD2. Germline V gives CDR1 SGHRS, CDR2 YFSETQ. J lost 4 bases, V lost 0 bases, and 2 bases had no gene match. This CDR3 region has 15 residues. DNA for the CDR3: TGCGCCAGCAGCTTGGAAGCGGGAGGTTACAATGAGCAGTTCTTC. Its translation is CASSLEAGGYNEQFF.